Listed below are T cell receptor beta chains from one sample, sequenced in a study of CD8 T cells in Susac syndrome. Via MiXCR, TCRdb re-called the immunoSEQ multiplex PCR reads, giving one row per CDR3 protein. In the table there are around 80,000 distinct CDR3 sequences, approximately 94% of which are singletons. Sequencing was performed on CD8+ T cells from PBMCs. The receptors derive from a human donor in good health. The CDR3 runs from the conserved cysteine through the conserved F or W. The order of the fields is D gene, J gene, V gene, clone size, CDR3 protein, CDR3 DNA. D genes are given only for firm matches. Clone size is not always given. Where it is, it says once, few, many or a class for expanded clones.

D: TRBD2
J: TRBJ2-1
V: TRBV7-9
size: -
CDR3: CASSSPRGGSYNEQFF
DNA: TGTGCCAGCAGCTCCCCGCGGGGGGGTTCCTACAATGAGCAGTTCTTC

D: -
J: TRBJ2-3
V: TRBV7-6
size: -
CDR3: CASSLALLDRTDTQYF
DNA: TGTGCCAGCAGCTTAGCCCTACTAGACCGCACAGATACGCAGTATTTT

D: -
J: TRBJ1-6
V: TRBV15
size: once
CDR3: CATSSRTREDNSPLHF
DNA: TGTGCCACCAGCAGCCGGACCCGAGAGGATAATTCACCCCTCCACTTT

D: TRBD2
J: TRBJ2-3
V: TRBV23-1
size: -
CDR3: CASSQYDPSGLDTQYF
DNA: TGCGCCAGCAGTCAATATGACCCTAGCGGCCTTGATACGCAGTATTTT

D: -
J: TRBJ2-3
V: TRBV6-5
size: -
CDR3: CASSPGPSPKDTQYF
DNA: TGTGCCAGCAGTCCGGGACCCTCGCCAAAAGATACGCAGTATTTT

D: -
J: TRBJ2-5
V: TRBV3-1
size: -
CDR3: CASSLRQLYQETQYF
DNA: TGTGCCAGCAGCCTGCGGCAGCTGTACCAAGAGACCCAGTACTTC

D: TRBD1
J: TRBJ2-5
V: TRBV29-1
size: -
CDR3: CSGDGTGEQETQYF
DNA: TGCAGCGGCGACGGGACAGGGGAACAAGAGACCCAGTACTTC

D: TRBD2
J: TRBJ2-5
V: TRBV20-1
size: -
CDR3: CSAQGAGLYQETQYF
DNA: TGCAGTGCCCAAGGAGCGGGACTGTATCAAGAGACCCAGTACTTC

D: -
J: TRBJ2-1
V: TRBV6-6
size: -
CDR3: CASSYSWTPGHEQFF
DNA: TGTGCCAGCAGTTACTCTTGGACTCCAGGCCATGAGCAGTTCTTC

D: -
J: TRBJ1-4
V: TRBV7-8
size: -
CDR3: CASSSLGTPGEKLFF
DNA: TGTGCCAGCAGCTCCCTCGGGACGCCTGGTGAAAAACTGTTTTTT

D: -
J: TRBJ2-3
V: TRBV7-8
size: -
CDR3: CASSRSTPSTDTQYF
DNA: TGTGCCAGCAGCCGTAGCACCCCTAGCACAGATACGCAGTATTTT

D: TRBD2
J: TRBJ2-1
V: TRBV9
size: -
CDR3: CASSVAAGGLDEQFF
DNA: TGTGCCAGCAGCGTCGCGGCGGGAGGGTTAGATGAGCAGTTCTTC

D: -
J: TRBJ2-1
V: TRBV12-3/TRBV12-4
size: -
CDR3: CASGSSGNWGQFF
DNA: TGTGCCAGCGGGTCTAGTGGGAATTGGGGGCAGTTCTTC

D: -
J: TRBJ1-5
V: TRBV27
size: -
CDR3: CASSSRMGNQPQHF
DNA: TGTGCCAGCAGTTCCAGAATGGGGAATCAGCCCCAGCATTTT

D: -
J: TRBJ2-1
V: TRBV9
size: -
CDR3: CASSVVPNNEQFF
DNA: TGTGCCAGCAGCGTAGTACCGAACAATGAGCAGTTCTTC

D: TRBD2
J: TRBJ2-7
V: TRBV4-3
size: -
CDR3: CASSPTTGRGYEQYF
DNA: TGCGCCAGCAGCCCAACAACCGGGAGGGGCTACGAGCAGTACTTC

D: TRBD2
J: TRBJ2-1
V: TRBV29-1
size: -
CDR3: CSVEDTSDGNEQFF
DNA: TGCAGCGTTGAAGATACTAGCGACGGCAATGAGCAGTTCTTC

D: -
J: TRBJ1-1
V: TRBV19
size: -
CDR3: CASRGHRDKERIGNTEAFF
DNA: TGTGCCAGTAGGGGACATAGGGACAAAGAGAGAATAGGGAACACTGAAGCTTTCTTT

D: -
J: TRBJ2-5
V: TRBV10-3
size: -
CDR3: CAISEPGDLETQYF
DNA: TGTGCCATCAGTGAGCCCGGCGACCTGGAGACCCAGTACTTC

D: -
J: TRBJ1-2
V: TRBV6-2/TRBV6-3
size: -
CDR3: CASSYSTAYTF
DNA: TGTGCCAGCAGTTACTCGACAGCTTACACCTTC

D: -
J: TRBJ2-5
V: TRBV25-1
size: -
CDR3: CASSEIWGYQETQYF
DNA: TGTGCCAGCAGTGAGATTTGGGGGTACCAAGAGACCCAGTACTTC

D: -
J: TRBJ1-1
V: TRBV11-2
size: -
CDR3: CASSSARGLENTEAFF
DNA: TGTGCCAGCAGCTCGGCAAGGGGCTTGGAGAACACTGAAGCTTTCTTT

D: TRBD2
J: TRBJ2-1
V: TRBV12-3/TRBV12-4
size: -
CDR3: CASSLSSGRKYEQFF
DNA: TGTGCCAGCAGTTTATCTAGCGGGAGAAAATATGAGCAGTTCTTC

D: -
J: TRBJ1-3
V: TRBV27
size: -
CDR3: CASRPNDRDSGNTIYF
DNA: TGTGCCAGCAGACCCAACGACCGTGACTCTGGAAACACCATATATTTT

D: TRBD1
J: TRBJ2-5
V: TRBV28
size: -
CDR3: CASSSRTGAYQETQYF
DNA: TGTGCCAGCAGCTCCAGGACAGGGGCGTACCAAGAGACCCAGTACTTC

D: -
J: TRBJ1-2
V: TRBV9
size: -
CDR3: CASSVATGNYGYTF
DNA: TGTGCCAGCAGCGTAGCTACGGGCAACTATGGCTACACCTTC

D: -
J: TRBJ2-5
V: TRBV7-2
size: -
CDR3: CASSLNRGASETQYF
DNA: TGTGCCAGCAGCTTAAATCGGGGGGCCTCAGAGACCCAGTACTTC

D: -
J: TRBJ2-3
V: TRBV7-9
size: -
CDR3: CASSFGGTKDGTDTQYF
DNA: TGTGCCAGCAGCTTCGGAGGGACGAAAGACGGCACAGATACGCAGTATTTT

D: -
J: TRBJ2-7
V: TRBV11-2
size: -
CDR3: CASSPNHYEQYF
DNA: TGTGCCAGCAGCCCGAACCATTACGAGCAGTACTTC

D: -
J: TRBJ2-7
V: TRBV4-3
size: -
CDR3: CASSQEMVRSYEQYF
DNA: TGCGCCAGCAGCCAAGAGATGGTAAGATCCTACGAGCAGTACTTC

D: -
J: TRBJ1-5
V: TRBV15
size: -
CDR3: CATSREGRVGQPQHF
DNA: TGTGCCACCAGCAGAGAGGGGAGGGTAGGACAGCCCCAGCATTTT

D: -
J: TRBJ1-1
V: TRBV5-6
size: -
CDR3: CASSLEGNSEAFF
DNA: TGTGCCAGCAGCTTGGAGGGGAATTCTGAAGCTTTCTTT

D: TRBD2
J: TRBJ2-3
V: TRBV20-1
size: -
CDR3: CSAIPFSGGRTQYF
DNA: TGCAGTGCTATACCCTTTAGCGGGGGGCGTACGCAGTATTTT

D: -
J: TRBJ1-2
V: TRBV28
size: -
CDR3: CASSFGQQSNYGYTF
DNA: TGTGCCAGCAGTTTCGGACAGCAGTCTAACTATGGCTACACCTTC

D: -
J: TRBJ2-1
V: TRBV29-1
size: -
CDR3: CSVEGGTHHNEQFF
DNA: TGCAGCGTTGAAGGAGGTACGCATCACAATGAGCAGTTCTTC

D: TRBD2
J: TRBJ2-2
V: TRBV29-1
size: -
CDR3: CSVRSGLAVPGELFF
DNA: TGCAGCGTCAGGTCGGGACTAGCGGTTCCCGGGGAGCTGTTTTTT

D: -
J: TRBJ1-1
V: TRBV18
size: once
CDR3: CASSPNGGPEAFF
DNA: TGTGCCAGCTCACCTAATGGGGGACCTGAAGCTTTCTTT

D: -
J: TRBJ2-1
V: TRBV6-2/TRBV6-3
size: -
CDR3: CASSPPPLNEQFF
DNA: TGTGCCAGCAGCCCCCCGCCCCTAAATGAGCAGTTCTTC

D: -
J: TRBJ1-4
V: TRBV7-9
size: once
CDR3: CASSLFGSREEKLFF
DNA: TGTGCCAGCAGCTTATTCGGGAGCAGGGAGGAAAAACTGTTTTTT

D: TRBD2
J: TRBJ2-1
V: TRBV3-1
size: -
CDR3: CASSQPAGGPFNEQFF
DNA: TGTGCCAGCAGCCAACCAGCGGGGGGGCCCTTCAATGAGCAGTTCTTC

D: TRBD1
J: TRBJ1-4
V: TRBV5-1
size: -
CDR3: CASSSRQGTTNEKLFF
DNA: TGCGCCAGCAGCTCTCGACAGGGCACAACTAATGAAAAACTGTTTTTT

D: -
J: TRBJ2-1
V: TRBV27
size: -
CDR3: CASSWGAPGNEQFF
DNA: TGTGCCAGCAGTTGGGGAGCCCCGGGAAATGAGCAGTTCTTC

D: TRBD1
J: TRBJ2-5
V: TRBV28
size: -
CDR3: CASSLRRGETQYF
DNA: TGTGCCAGCAGTTTACGCAGGGGGGAGACCCAGTACTTC

D: TRBD2
J: TRBJ2-2
V: TRBV10-3
size: -
CDR3: CAIAGDLGELFF
DNA: TGTGCCATCGCGGGAGATCTCGGGGAGCTGTTTTTT

D: -
J: TRBJ2-3
V: TRBV7-2
size: few
CDR3: CASSLFPQGGTDTQYF
DNA: TGTGCCAGCAGCTTATTCCCGCAGGGTGGCACAGATACGCAGTATTTT

D: -
J: TRBJ1-2
V: TRBV19
size: once
CDR3: CASEWGAGYGYTF
DNA: TGTGCCAGTGAGTGGGGGGCTGGCTATGGCTACACCTTC

D: TRBD2
J: TRBJ2-1
V: TRBV7-9
size: -
CDR3: CASSGSLAGGLHNEQFF
DNA: TGTGCCAGCAGTGGTAGCCTAGCGGGGGGGCTGCACAATGAGCAGTTCTTC

D: -
J: TRBJ2-3
V: TRBV30
size: -
CDR3: CAWSVLATTDTQYF
DNA: TGTGCCTGGAGTGTACTGGCCACCACAGATACGCAGTATTTT

D: -
J: TRBJ1-3
V: TRBV4-1
size: -
CDR3: CASSQSWVGNTIYF
DNA: TGCGCCAGCAGCCAATCGTGGGTTGGAAACACCATATATTTT

D: TRBD1
J: TRBJ1-2
V: TRBV27
size: -
CDR3: CASSLSSGQGRRYGYTF
DNA: TGTGCCAGCAGTTTATCTTCCGGACAGGGAAGGCGGTATGGCTACACCTTC

D: -
J: TRBJ1-2
V: TRBV7-9
size: once
CDR3: CASSLRAGHSVYGYTF
DNA: TGTGCCAGCAGCTTAAGGGCGGGACACAGCGTCTATGGCTACACCTTC

D: TRBD2
J: TRBJ2-3
V: TRBV9
size: -
CDR3: CASSVEAGGLDTQYF
DNA: TGTGCCAGCAGCGTAGAAGCGGGGGGGCTAGATACGCAGTATTTT

D: TRBD1
J: TRBJ2-2
V: TRBV20-1
size: -
CDR3: CSASPGTGDDTGELFF
DNA: TGCAGTGCTAGCCCCGGGACAGGGGATGACACCGGGGAGCTGTTTTTT

D: -
J: TRBJ1-2
V: TRBV2
size: -
CDR3: CASPKGAARGYTF
DNA: TGTGCCAGCCCTAAAGGGGCAGCTCGGGGCTACACCTTC